This TCR beta chain was identified during a study of blood T cells in healthy people across ages. This CDR3 spans 16 amino acids. Trimming cost V 6 bases and J 9 bases, with 24 bases left between them. Total RNA extraction produced at least 5.5 micrograms (per sample) for the study. The second PCR ran roughly 7 to 12 cycles with a sample-barcoded 5' primer and J-beta primers. TCRdb processed the 5' RACE reads anew with MiXCR; each CDR3 protein has one entry. Found here are roughly 1 million distinct CDR3 sequences, around 25% of them singletons; the top ten hold 0.75%. This sample was shared with a second study, whose subject was T cells of mothers and their children. That work contributes: A few healthy Caucasian mothers gave samples, and so did their six children. Related and unrelated pairs show similar shaping of TCR recombination output by thymic selection. It was related mother-child pairs that showed slightly higher overlap than unrelated pairs, without reaching significance.

The specimen sequenced was blood. The clonotype comes from a girl aged 2 to 10 in good health. This chain connects TRBV12-3 or TRBV12-4 to TRBJ2-1; a weak D match, TRBD1 (5 bases). In DNA form, the CDR3 reads TGTGCCAGCAGCACCGAACTGACTTGGGGCCCGTTTGAGCAGTTCTTC. Its protein product is CASSTELTWGPFEQFF.